This T cell receptor beta chain was found in a study of blood T cells in healthy people across ages. Combining a sample-barcoded 5' primer with a J-beta primer mix, a second PCR ran for roughly 6 to 12 cycles. A single record per CDR3 protein comes from TCRdb applying MiXCR to the 5' RACE reads. The table has about 730,000 distinct CDR3 sequences, 43% seen once. In the case of this clonotype: The antigen remains undetermined.

The germline gives CDR1 MGHDK, CDR2 SYGVNS. The CDR3 loop spans 14 amino acids. Trimming shortened V by 2 bases and J by 2 bases, and 10 bases separated the two germline ends. Study results and limitations: Getting older went along with TCR beta diversity per million T cells dropping roughly linearly. Estimated diversity, derived from one million T cells, was regarded as an underestimate.

The extraction recovered at least 5 micrograms of total RNA per sample. The V and J genes are TRBV25-1 and TRBJ2-7; D ambiguous. The receptor comes from a woman aged 55-69 years in good health. The sequenced material came from blood. The CDR3 loop is CASSEAGRTYEQYF. CDR3 DNA: TGTGCCAGCAGTGAAGCCGGTAGAACCTACGAGCAGTACTTC.